The 21 T cell receptor beta chains reported below all come from one sample, sequenced in a study of T cells in Graves' hyperthyroidism and ophthalmopathy (dated by TCRdb to about 2019). Library preparation was by multiplex PCR. TCRdb shows the sequencer as Illumina HiSeq 2000. Amplification of TCR beta CDR3 regions was carried out from RNA transcripts. A first-round RT-PCR of the TCR CDR3 used the HTBI primer set with the Qiagen OneStep RT-PCR kit. TCRdb's own reprocessing of the public reads used fastp at Q25 and MiXCR and kept productive beta chains. Rows with one shared CDR3 protein collapse into an entry with the most common genes and DNA. The table for this sample lists around 200,000 distinct CDR3 sequences; 17% of them were counted only once. The leading ten clones occupy roughly 30% of the sample. The specimen sequenced was blood. The receptors stem from a woman aged 45-65 years with Graves' hyperthyroidism.

The chain is built from TRBV6-1 and TRBJ2-7; D is uncertain. Germline V gene lookup returns CDR1 MNHNS and CDR2 SASEGT. The CDR3 is 14 residues long. The germline V and J ends were trimmed by 7 bases and 1 base, with 14 bases remaining between them. The CDR3 spells CASNLPPVSYEQYF. Here the CDR3 DNA reads TGTGCCAGCAATCTTCCCCCGGTTTCCTACGAGCAGTACTTC.

This clonotype was recorded many times. V gene TRBV20-1 combines with J gene TRBJ2-1; D possibly corresponds to TRBD2 (5 bases). The CDR3 contains 11 residues. CDR1 is DFQATT, CDR2 SNEGSKA, per germline (reference sequence). Trimming took 6 bases from V and 7 from J, leaving 10 bases between them. In nucleotides, the CDR3 is TGCAGTGCAGAACTAGTGAATGAGCAGTTCTTC. It encodes CSAELVNEQFF.

The table lists this clonotype with many counts. The CDR3 sequence: CASTITGQGHSPLHF. The CDR3 DNA reads TGTGCCAGCACCATAACAGGACAGGGTCATTCACCCCTCCACTTT. This chain links TRBV6-1 with TRBJ1-6; 8 bases line up with TRBD1. The CDR3 has 15 residues. The germline V gene has CDR1 MNHNS and CDR2 SASEGT. The V and J ends lost 7 bases and 8 bases, in that order; junction bases with no gene match: 10.

This clonotype appeared many times. The chain uses TRBV7-9 and TRBJ2-2, with a tentative D call TRBD1 (6 bases). From germline, CDR1 is SEHNR and CDR2 FQNEAQ (reference sequence). There are 17 residues in the CDR3. Trimming cost V 11 bases and J 5 bases, with 27 bases left between them. DNA of the CDR3: TGTGCCCGGAGCGGTCTAGGGGGAAGCGGAGGTACCGGGGAGCTGTTTTTT. As protein: CARSGLGGSGGTGELFF.

The gene calls are TRBV11-2 and TRBJ1-2; the D gene is possibly TRBD1 (5 bases). The length of the CDR3 is 15 residues. V was clipped by 0 bases and J by 8 bases, with 16 bases between them. Germline V gene lookup returns CDR1 SGHAT and CDR2 FQNNGV. The CDR3, as DNA: TGTGCCAGCAGCTTAGATCCGGGTCAGGGCCGAGGCTACACCTTC. This translates into CASSLDPGQGRGYTF.

This clonotype was observed at least ten times. The V gene is TRBV6-1, the J gene TRBJ1-1; D is unclear. Germline CDR1 and CDR2: MNHNS and SASEGT. The V end lost 5 bases, the J end lost 0 bases, and 22 bases lay between the germline ends. The CDR3 consists of 18 residues. The CDR3 DNA follows: TGTGCCAGCAGTCCATCGACCGGTGAGGCGATATTGAACACTGAAGCTTTCTTT. This translates into CASSPSTGEAILNTEAFF.

This sequence joins TRBV2 and TRBJ2-3, with TRBD1 identical over 9 bases. CDR1 and CDR2 (germline): SNHLY, FYNNEI. With 5 bases clipped from V and 4 bases from J, the junction kept 7 bases outside the gene matches. The CDR3 extends over 15 amino acids. The CDR3 DNA sequence: TGTGCCAGCAGTCCGACAGGGGGGCTGTCAGATACGCAGTATTTT. Residues: CASSPTGGLSDTQYF.

The chain employs TRBV27 and TRBJ2-7; 7 nucleotides align to TRBD1. CDR3 length: 13 amino acids. The V and J ends lost 4 bases and 6 bases, in that order; junction bases with no gene match: 6. Germline V gene sequence: CDR1 MNHEY, CDR2 SMNVEV (reference sequence). CDR3 sequence (DNA): TGTGCCAGCAGTTCGAGGGGGCATCGCGAGCAGTACTTC. Translating gives CASSSRGHREQYF.

Notes on this clonotype: This may be a read error: a much more frequent sequence differs by one nucleotide. The chain carries TRBV19 and TRBJ1-3; D remains unclear. The V gene's germline CDR1 is LNHDA and CDR2 SQIVND (reference sequence). V lost 3 bases, J lost 0 bases, and 6 bases lay in between. The CDR3 sequence is 14 residues long. The CDR3 loop reads CASSMTPSGNTIYF. The CDR3 DNA is TGTGCCAGTAGTATGACACCCTCTGGAAACACCATATATTTT.

This clonotype has more than one count but fewer than ten. The chain joins TRBV5-4 to TRBJ2-7; D perhaps matches TRBD2 (7 bases). Germline CDR1 is SGHNT and CDR2 is YYREEE (reference sequence). The V end lost 0 bases, the J end lost 4 bases, and 17 bases lay between the germline ends. The CDR3 is 16 amino acids. In DNA, the CDR3 is TGTGCCAGCAGCTTGGGGGGGGGCAGGAGTCAGTACGAGCAGTACTTC. Translated, it gives CASSLGGGRSQYEQYF.

This clonotype showed up many times. The rearrangement uses TRBV7-2 and TRBJ2-1, with 7 bases matching TRBD1. The CDR3 loop spans 11 amino acids. Germline V gene data show CDR1 as SGHTA and CDR2 as FQGNSA. With V trimmed by 5 bases and J by 10 bases, 2 bases remained unmatched. The CDR3 region has the DNA TGTGCCAGCAGCACAGGGGAAGAGCAGTTCTTC. Translated, it gives CASSTGEEQFF. Full variable domain (outside the CDR3, taken from reference TRBV7-2 and TRBJ2-1): GAGVSQSPSNKVTEKGKDVELRCDPISGHTALYWYRQSLGQGLEFLIYFQGNSAPDKSGLPSDRFSAERTGGSVSTLTIQRTQQEDSAVYLCASSTGEEQFFGPGTRLTVL.

This clonotype was seen many times. Being one base from a much bigger clone, this may be a read error. The genes are TRBV27 and TRBJ2-7; D is perhaps TRBD1 (5 bases). The CDR3 is made up of 13 amino acids. Germline CDR1 MNHEY, CDR2 SMNVEV (reference sequence). CDR3 protein: CAGSFIDSHEQYF. The CDR3 DNA sequence: TGTGCCGGCAGTTTCATCGACAGTCACGAGCAGTACTTC.

Many counts were recorded for this clonotype. V gene TRBV2 combines with J gene TRBJ1-1, with D perhaps matching TRBD1 (6 bases). The CDR3 has 13 amino acids. The V and J ends lost 6 bases and 5 bases respectively, with 13 bases between them. Germline V gives CDR1 SNHLY, CDR2 FYNNEI. The CDR3 loop is CASRISRGTEAFF. CDR3 nucleotides: TGTGCCAGCAGAATAAGTAGGGGGACTGAAGCTTTCTTT.

The J gene is TRBJ1-2, the V gene TRBV7-2; the D gene is possibly TRBD1 (6 bases). From germline, CDR1 is SGHTA and CDR2 FQGNSA. Trimming took 1 base from V and 8 from J, leaving 17 bases between them. This CDR3 region has 15 residues. In nucleotides, the CDR3 is TGTGCCAGCAGCTTAGACCTCAGGGGAGAGAGGGGCTACACCTTC. Protein sequence: CASSLDLRGERGYTF.

This clonotype has a handful of counts. The chain links TRBV24-1 to TRBJ2-1; D gene unclear. V was pared by 5 bases and J by 6 bases, with 7 bases between. There are 12 residues in the CDR3. Germline V CDR1 and CDR2: KGHDR, SFDVKD. CDR3 in amino acids: CATSGASNEQFF. The CDR3, as DNA: TGTGCCACCAGTGGAGCCAGCAATGAGCAGTTCTTC.

The chain employs TRBV20-1 and TRBJ1-5, with D tentatively TRBD1 (5 bases). Germline V gene sequence: CDR1 DFQATT, CDR2 SNEGSKA (reference sequence). The germline V and J ends were trimmed by 6 bases and 5 bases, with 14 bases remaining between them. The CDR3 runs 13 residues. DNA of the CDR3: TGCAGTGCCCCTCGGGACGTGGATCAGCCCCAGCATTTT. This gives the protein CSAPRDVDQPQHF.

The chain has TRBV5-6 and TRBJ2-5, with TRBD2 identical over 8 bases. This CDR3 is 16 amino acids long. V was clipped by 0 bases and J by 5 bases; unmatched bases: 9. In germline, CDR1 is SGHDT, CDR2 YYEEEE. The CDR3 nucleotides read TGTGCCAGCAGCTTGGCGTTTAGCGGGGAGGTGGAGACCCAGTACTTC. Translated, it gives CASSLAFSGEVETQYF.

There are many counts of this clonotype. The chain has TRBV24-1 and TRBJ2-1, with 15 positions matching TRBD2. The germline V gene encodes CDR1 KGHDR and CDR2 SFDVKD. The V and J ends lost 2 bases and 2 bases, in that order; junction bases with no gene match: 9. CDR3 length: 20 amino acids. CDR3 sequence: CATSDYPGTSGGTTYNEQFF. DNA for the CDR3: TGTGCCACCAGTGATTACCCCGGGACTAGCGGGGGGACCACCTACAATGAGCAGTTCTTC.

In this sample, this clonotype turned up many times. J is TRBJ2-5 and V is TRBV20-1; 10 bases align to TRBD2. The J segment lost 5 bases and the V segment lost 4 bases, leaving 1 base of the junction unmatched. CDR1 and CDR2 (germline): DFQATT, SNEGSKA (reference sequence). The CDR3 has 12 amino acids. The CDR3 sequence: CSATTSGETQYF. The CDR3 DNA is TGCAGTGCTACGACTAGCGGGGAGACCCAGTACTTC.

This clonotype was seen a handful of times. V usage is TRBV20-1 and J usage is TRBJ2-7; TRBD1 matches 8 bases. Losses at the gene ends were 5 bases for V and 7 bases for J; bases not matched to a gene: 10. The CDR3 has 13 amino acids. Germline CDR1 reads DFQATT; CDR2 reads SNEGSKA (reference sequence). The CDR3 sequence: CSARRTGSQEQYF. In nucleotides, the CDR3 is TGCAGTGCTCGACGGACAGGGTCTCAGGAGCAGTACTTC.

This clonotype has at least ten counts. The J gene is TRBJ1-2, the V gene TRBV15; TRBD1 matches 8 bases. The CDR3 is 15 residues long. The V and J ends lost 7 bases and 1 base, in that order; junction bases with no gene match: 8. The V gene's germline CDR1 is LNHNV and CDR2 YYDKDF (reference sequence). CDR3 nucleotides: TGTGCCACCACCGACAGGGGAGTTATTAACTATGGCTACACCTTC. Protein sequence: CATTDRGVINYGYTF.